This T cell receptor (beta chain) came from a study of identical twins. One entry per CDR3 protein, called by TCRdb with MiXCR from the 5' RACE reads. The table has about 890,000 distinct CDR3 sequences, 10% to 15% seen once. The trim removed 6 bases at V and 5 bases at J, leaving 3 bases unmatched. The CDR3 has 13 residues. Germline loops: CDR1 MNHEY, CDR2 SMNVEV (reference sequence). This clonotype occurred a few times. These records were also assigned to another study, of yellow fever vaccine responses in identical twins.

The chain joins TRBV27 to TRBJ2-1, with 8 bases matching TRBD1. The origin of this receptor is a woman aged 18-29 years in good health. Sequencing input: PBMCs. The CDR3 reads CASSWDRNNEQFF. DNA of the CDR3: TGTGCCAGCAGCTGGGACAGGAACAATGAGCAGTTCTTC.